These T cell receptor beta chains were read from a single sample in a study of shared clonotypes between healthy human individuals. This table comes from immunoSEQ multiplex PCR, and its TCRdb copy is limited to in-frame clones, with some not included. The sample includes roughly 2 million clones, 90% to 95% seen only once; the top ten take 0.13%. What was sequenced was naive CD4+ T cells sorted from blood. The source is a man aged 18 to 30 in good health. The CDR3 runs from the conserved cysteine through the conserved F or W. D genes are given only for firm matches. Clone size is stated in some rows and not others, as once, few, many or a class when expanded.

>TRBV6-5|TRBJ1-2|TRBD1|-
TGTGCCAGCAGGGGACAGGGACGTTCTAACTATGGCTACACCTTC
CASRGQGRSNYGYTF
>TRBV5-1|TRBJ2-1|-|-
TGCGCCAGCAGCTTGAACAGCAATGAGCAGTTCTTC
CASSLNSNEQFF
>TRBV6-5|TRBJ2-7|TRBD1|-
TGTGCCAGCAGTCATATGGGACAGGGGACCTACGAGCAGTACTTC
CASSHMGQGTYEQYF
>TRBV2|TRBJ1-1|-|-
TGTGCCAGCAGTGTAGAAGAGAACACTGAAGCTTTCTTT
CASSVEENTEAFF
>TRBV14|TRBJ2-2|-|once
TGTGCCAGCAGCCCCCTTTGGGGGGTAGAGCACACCGGGGAGCTGTTTTTT
CASSPLWGVEHTGELFF
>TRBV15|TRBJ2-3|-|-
TGTGCCACCAGCGGCCGGACAACAGATACGCAGTATTTT
CATSGRTTDTQYF
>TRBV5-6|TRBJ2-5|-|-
TGTGCCAGCAGCTTTGTGACGGAGACCCAGTACTTC
CASSFVTETQYF
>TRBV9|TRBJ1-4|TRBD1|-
TGTGCCAGCAGCGTTGGGGGACAGGGAAGTAGCGAAAAACTGTTTTTT
CASSVGGQGSSEKLFF
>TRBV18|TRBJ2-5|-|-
TGTGCCAGCTCACCACGGGCAGGGGTGGAGACCCAGTACTTC
CASSPRAGVETQYF
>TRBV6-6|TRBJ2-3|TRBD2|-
TGTGCCAGCAGATCCAAAGCGGGGGGGCCCACAGATACGCAGTATTTT
CASRSKAGGPTDTQYF
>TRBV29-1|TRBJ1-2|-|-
TGCAGCGTTGCGACCGCGGTGCAAGGGGGCTACACCTTC
CSVATAVQGGYTF
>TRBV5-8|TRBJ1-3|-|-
TGTGCCAGCAGCATGGACCGTCTAGGGAACACCATATATTTT
CASSMDRLGNTIYF
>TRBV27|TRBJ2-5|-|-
TGTGCCAGCAGTTTCGGGGTCCAGGAGACCCAGTACTTC
CASSFGVQETQYF
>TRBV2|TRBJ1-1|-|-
TGTGCCGAAGCTGGGGCCCTGAACACTGAAGCTTTCTTT
CAEAGALNTEAFF
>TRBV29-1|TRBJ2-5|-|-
TGCAGCGTCTCCAATTTACAAGAGACCCAGTACTTC
CSVSNLQETQYF
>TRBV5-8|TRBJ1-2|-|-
TGTGCCAGCAGCTTGGATAGCTTGGTTGGCTACACCTTC
CASSLDSLVGYTF
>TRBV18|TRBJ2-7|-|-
TGTGCCAGCTCACCCCCGGGGAGCGGAAACGAGCAGTACTTC
CASSPPGSGNEQYF